The source of this TCR beta chain is a study of blood T cell repertoires in COVID-19. This CDR3 has 13 residues. V shed 4 bases and J shed 15 bases, with 19 bases lying between them. Germline-derived CDR1 and CDR2 are LNHDA and SQIVND (reference sequence). The assay was immunoSEQ multiplex PCR, and TCRdb's table has in-frame clones only and misses some. In the table there are approximately 470,000 clones, approximately 90% of which are singletons. Specimen: PBMCs or T cells enriched from blood (not recorded which). The sequence derives from a woman aged 18-35 years who had recovered from COVID-19. The rearrangement links TRBV19 to TRBJ2-1; tentatively, D is TRBD2 (6 bases). CDR3 residues: CASSTDTGTLPFF. CDR3 DNA: TGTGCCAGTAGTACCGATACCGGGACTTTGCCGTTCTTC.